This T cell receptor beta chain derives from a study of response to subunit inactivated influenza vaccine. Study-level points and caveats: Authors suggested few new T cells are recruited by each seasonal influenza vaccination.

CDR3 length: 15 residues. Germline-derived CDR1 and CDR2 are DFQATT and SNEGSKA (reference sequence). Trimming shortened V by 8 bases and J by 7 bases, and 23 bases separated the two germline ends. TCRdb fed the RT-PCR reads into MiXCR, producing one record per CDR3 protein. The sample includes about 520,000 distinct CDR3 sequences, 7.2% of them seen just once. This clonotype has ten or more counts. Its antigen is still unknown. The rearrangement joins TRBV20-1 to TRBJ1-4, with D possibly being TRBD1 (6 bases). The receptor's source is a man aged 45-69 years who received an inactivated influenza vaccine. The source was PBMCs from blood, collected around 2 years after vaccination. Here the CDR3 reads CSIRGGAVRSEKLFF. CDR3 in DNA: TGCAGTATTAGGGGGGGGGCAGTAAGATCTGAAAAACTGTTTTTT.